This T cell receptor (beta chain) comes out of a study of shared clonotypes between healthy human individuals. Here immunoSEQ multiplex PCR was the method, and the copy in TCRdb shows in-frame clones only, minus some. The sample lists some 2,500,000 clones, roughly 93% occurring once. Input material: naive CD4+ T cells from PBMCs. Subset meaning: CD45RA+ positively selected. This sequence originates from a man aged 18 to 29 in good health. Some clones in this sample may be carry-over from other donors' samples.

CDR3 in DNA: TGTGCCAGCTCCAAGGGACAGTGGGCCCGCGAGACCCAGTACTTC. Protein: CASSKGQWARETQYF. The rearrangement links TRBV18 to TRBJ2-5; 7 bases match TRBD1. J gave up 5 bases and V 6 bases, and 12 bases lay outside the gene matches. This CDR3 contains 15 residues. CDR1 and CDR2 (germline): KGHSH, LQKENI.